This TCR beta chain was identified in a study of response to subunit inactivated influenza vaccine. Many counts were recorded for this clonotype. MiXCR was run by TCRdb on the RT-PCR reads, yielding one entry per CDR3 protein. This sample yields 450,000 to 600,000 distinct CDR3 sequences, of which approximately 7.6% are seen a single time; around 13% belongs to the top ten. The germline V gene has CDR1 ENHRY and CDR2 SYGVKD. Trimming took off 4 bases at V and 1 base at J, with 5 bases between the two ends. The CDR3 runs 13 residues. This clonotype originated in a man aged 45-69 years who received an inactivated influenza vaccine. Specimen: PBMCs from blood, collected around 25 months after vaccination. The rearrangement links TRBV10-3 to TRBJ1-5; no clear D. Written as DNA, the CDR3 is TGTGCCATCAGTGGCGACAGCAATCAGCCCCAGCATTTT. Translated: CAISGDSNQPQHF.